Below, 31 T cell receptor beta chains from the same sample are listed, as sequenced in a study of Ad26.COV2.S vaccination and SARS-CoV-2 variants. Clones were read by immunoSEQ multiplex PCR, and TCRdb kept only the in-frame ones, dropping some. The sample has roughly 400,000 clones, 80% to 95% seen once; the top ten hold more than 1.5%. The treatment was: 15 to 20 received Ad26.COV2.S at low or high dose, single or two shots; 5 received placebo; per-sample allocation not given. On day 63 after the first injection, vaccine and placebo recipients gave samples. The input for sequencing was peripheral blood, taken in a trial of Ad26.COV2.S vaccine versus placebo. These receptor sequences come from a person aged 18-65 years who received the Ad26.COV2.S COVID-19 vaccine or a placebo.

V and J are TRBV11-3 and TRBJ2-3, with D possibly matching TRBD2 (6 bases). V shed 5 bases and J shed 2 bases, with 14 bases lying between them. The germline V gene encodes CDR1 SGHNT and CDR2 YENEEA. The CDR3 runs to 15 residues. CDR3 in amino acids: CASSPGWGDTDTQYF. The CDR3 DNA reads TGTGCCAGCAGCCCCGGGTGGGGGGACACAGATACGCAGTATTTT.

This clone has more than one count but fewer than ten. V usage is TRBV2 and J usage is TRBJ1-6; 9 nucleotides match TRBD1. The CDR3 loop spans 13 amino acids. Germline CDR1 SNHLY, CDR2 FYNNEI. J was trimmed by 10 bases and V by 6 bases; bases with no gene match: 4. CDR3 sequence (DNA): TGTGCCAGCAGGGGACAGGGCAACTCACCCCTCCACTTT. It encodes CASRGQGNSPLHF.

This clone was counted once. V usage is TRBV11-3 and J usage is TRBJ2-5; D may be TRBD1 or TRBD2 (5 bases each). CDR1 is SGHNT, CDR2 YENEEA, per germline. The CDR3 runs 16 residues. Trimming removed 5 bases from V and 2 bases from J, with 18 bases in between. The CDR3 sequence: CASSMVGTHRQETQYF. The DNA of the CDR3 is TGTGCCAGCAGCATGGTCGGGACGCACCGTCAAGAGACCCAGTACTTC.

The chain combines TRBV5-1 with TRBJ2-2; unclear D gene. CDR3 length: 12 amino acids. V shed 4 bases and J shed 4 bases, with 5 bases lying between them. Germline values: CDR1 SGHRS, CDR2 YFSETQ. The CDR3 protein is CASSGFTGELFF. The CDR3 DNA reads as TGCGCCAGCAGCGGGTTCACCGGGGAGCTGTTTTTT.

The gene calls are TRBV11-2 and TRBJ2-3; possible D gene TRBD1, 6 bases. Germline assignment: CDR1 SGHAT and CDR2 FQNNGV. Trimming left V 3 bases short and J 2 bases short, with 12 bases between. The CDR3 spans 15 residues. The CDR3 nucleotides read TGTGCCAGCAGCTTTAACCAGGGGCCCACAGATACGCAGTATTTT. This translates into CASSFNQGPTDTQYF.

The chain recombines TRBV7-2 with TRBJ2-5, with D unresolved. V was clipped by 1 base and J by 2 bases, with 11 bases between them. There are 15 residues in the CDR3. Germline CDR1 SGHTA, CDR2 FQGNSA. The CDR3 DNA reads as TGTGCCAGCAGCTTAGGTGTCGAAATTCAAGAGACCCAGTACTTC. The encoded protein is CASSLGVEIQETQYF.

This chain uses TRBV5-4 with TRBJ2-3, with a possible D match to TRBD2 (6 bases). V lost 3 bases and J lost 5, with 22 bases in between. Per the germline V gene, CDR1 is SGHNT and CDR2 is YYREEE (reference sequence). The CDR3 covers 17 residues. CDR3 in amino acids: CASSSRRDGSRRDTQYF. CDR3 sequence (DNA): TGTGCCAGCAGCTCGCGGAGGGACGGCTCCCGCCGAGATACGCAGTATTTT.

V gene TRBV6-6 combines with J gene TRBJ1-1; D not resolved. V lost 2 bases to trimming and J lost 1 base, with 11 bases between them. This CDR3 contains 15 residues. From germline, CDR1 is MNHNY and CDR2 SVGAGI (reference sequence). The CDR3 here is CASSYPRGQNTEAFF. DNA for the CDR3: TGTGCCAGCAGTTACCCCCGAGGGCAGAACACTGAAGCTTTCTTT.

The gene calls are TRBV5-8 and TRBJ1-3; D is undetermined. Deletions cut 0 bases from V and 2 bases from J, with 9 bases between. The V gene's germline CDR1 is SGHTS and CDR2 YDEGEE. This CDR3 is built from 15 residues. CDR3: CASSLGPIAGNTIYF. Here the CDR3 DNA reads TGTGCCAGCAGCTTGGGACCGATAGCTGGAAACACCATATATTTT.

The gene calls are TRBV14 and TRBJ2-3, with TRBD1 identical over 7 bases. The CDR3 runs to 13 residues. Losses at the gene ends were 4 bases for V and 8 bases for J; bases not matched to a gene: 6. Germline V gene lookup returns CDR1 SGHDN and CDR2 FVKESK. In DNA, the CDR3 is TGTGCCAGCAGCCCGACAGGGCTTGGTACGCAGTATTTT. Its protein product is CASSPTGLGTQYF.

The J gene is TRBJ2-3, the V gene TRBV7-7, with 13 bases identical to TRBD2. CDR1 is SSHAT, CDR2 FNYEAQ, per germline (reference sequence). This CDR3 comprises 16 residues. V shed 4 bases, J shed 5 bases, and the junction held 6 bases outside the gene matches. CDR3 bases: TGTGCCAGCAGCTCGGGACTAGCGGGGCCGGGAGATACGCAGTATTTT. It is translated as CASSSGLAGPGDTQYF. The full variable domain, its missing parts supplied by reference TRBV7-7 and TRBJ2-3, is GAGVSQSPRYKVTKRGQDVTLRCDPISSHATLYWYQQALGQGPEFLTYFNYEAQPDKSGLPSDRFSAERPEGSISTLTIQRTEQRDSAMYRCASSSGLAGPGDTQYFGPGTRLTVL.

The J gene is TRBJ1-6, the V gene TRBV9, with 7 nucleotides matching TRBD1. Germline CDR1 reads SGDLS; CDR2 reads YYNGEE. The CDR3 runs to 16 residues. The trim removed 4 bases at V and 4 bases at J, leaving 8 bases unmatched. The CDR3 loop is CASSPGAGGYNSPLHF. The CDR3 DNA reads TGTGCCAGCAGCCCCGGGGCAGGGGGATATAATTCACCCCTCCACTTT.

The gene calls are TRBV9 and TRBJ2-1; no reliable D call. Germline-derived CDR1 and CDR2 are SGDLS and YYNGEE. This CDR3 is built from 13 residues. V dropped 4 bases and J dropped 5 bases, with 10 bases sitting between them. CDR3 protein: CASSRDWDNEQFF. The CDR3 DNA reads TGTGCCAGCAGCCGAGACTGGGACAATGAGCAGTTCTTC.

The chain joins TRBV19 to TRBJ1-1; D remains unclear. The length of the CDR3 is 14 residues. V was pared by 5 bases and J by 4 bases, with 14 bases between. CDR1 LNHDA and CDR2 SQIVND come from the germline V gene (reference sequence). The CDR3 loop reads CASSAGLLATEAFF. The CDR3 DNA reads TGTGCCAGTAGTGCAGGCCTACTGGCCACTGAAGCTTTCTTT.

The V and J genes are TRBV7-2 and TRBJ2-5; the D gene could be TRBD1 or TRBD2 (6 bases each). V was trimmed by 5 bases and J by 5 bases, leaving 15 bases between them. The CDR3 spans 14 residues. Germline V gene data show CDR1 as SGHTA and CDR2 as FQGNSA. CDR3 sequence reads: CASSPSRGAETQYF. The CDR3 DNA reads TGTGCCAGCAGCCCGTCGAGGGGGGCGGAGACCCAGTACTTC.

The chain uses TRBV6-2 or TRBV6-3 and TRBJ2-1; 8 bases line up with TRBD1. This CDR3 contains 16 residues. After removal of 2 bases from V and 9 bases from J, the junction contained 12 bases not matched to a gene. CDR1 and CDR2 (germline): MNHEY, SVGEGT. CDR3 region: CASSYANGQGAAEQFF. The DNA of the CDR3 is TGTGCCAGCAGTTACGCCAACGGGCAGGGGGCTGCTGAGCAGTTCTTC.

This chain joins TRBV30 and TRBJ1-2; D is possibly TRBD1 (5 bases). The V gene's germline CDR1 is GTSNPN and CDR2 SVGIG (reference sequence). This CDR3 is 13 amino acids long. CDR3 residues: CGSSWGRSYGYTF. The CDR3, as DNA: TGTGGATCCTCGTGGGGACGGAGCTATGGCTACACCTTC.

The CDR3 is CASRRQGTTVNTEAFF. The CDR3 coding sequence is TGTGCCAGCAGACGACAGGGAACGACCGTGAACACTGAAGCTTTCTTT. The chain recombines TRBV27 with TRBJ1-1; 7 nucleotides match TRBD1. J gave up 0 bases and V 6 bases, and 10 bases lay outside the gene matches. CDR3 length equals 16 residues. Germline V gene data show CDR1 as MNHEY and CDR2 as SMNVEV (reference sequence).

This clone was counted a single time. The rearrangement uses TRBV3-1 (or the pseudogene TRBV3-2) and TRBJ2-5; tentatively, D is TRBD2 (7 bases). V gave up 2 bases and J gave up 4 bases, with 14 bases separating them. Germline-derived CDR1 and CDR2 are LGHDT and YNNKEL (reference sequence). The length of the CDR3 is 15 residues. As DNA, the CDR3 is TGTGCCAGCAGCCAACTAAGGGGGGGGCGAGAGACCCAGTACTTC. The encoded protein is CASSQLRGGRETQYF.

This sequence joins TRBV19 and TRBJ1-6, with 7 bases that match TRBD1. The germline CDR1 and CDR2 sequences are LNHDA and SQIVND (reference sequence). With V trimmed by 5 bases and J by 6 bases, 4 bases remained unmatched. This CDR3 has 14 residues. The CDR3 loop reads CASSVGQFNSPLHF. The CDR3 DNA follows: TGTGCCAGTAGTGTGGGACAGTTTAATTCACCCCTCCACTTT.

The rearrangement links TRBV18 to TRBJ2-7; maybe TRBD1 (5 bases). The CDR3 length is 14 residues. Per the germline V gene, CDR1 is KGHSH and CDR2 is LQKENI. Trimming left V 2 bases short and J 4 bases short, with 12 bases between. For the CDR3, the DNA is TGTGCCAGCTCACCAAGTTATCAGGGTTACGAGCAGTACTTC. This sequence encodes CASSPSYQGYEQYF.

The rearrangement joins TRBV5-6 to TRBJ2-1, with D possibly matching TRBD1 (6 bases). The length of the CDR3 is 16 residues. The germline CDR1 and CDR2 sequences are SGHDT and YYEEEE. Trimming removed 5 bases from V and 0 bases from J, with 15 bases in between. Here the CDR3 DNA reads TGTGCCAGCAGGCCAGGGGCCACCAGCTCCTACAATGAGCAGTTCTTC. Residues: CASRPGATSSYNEQFF.

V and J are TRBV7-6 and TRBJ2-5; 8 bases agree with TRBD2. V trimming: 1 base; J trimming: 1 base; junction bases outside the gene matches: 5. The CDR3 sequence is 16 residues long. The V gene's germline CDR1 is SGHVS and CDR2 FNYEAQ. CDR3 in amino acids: CASSLVGSGVQETQYF. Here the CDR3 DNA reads TGTGCCAGCAGCTTAGTGGGTAGCGGGGTCCAAGAGACCCAGTACTTC.

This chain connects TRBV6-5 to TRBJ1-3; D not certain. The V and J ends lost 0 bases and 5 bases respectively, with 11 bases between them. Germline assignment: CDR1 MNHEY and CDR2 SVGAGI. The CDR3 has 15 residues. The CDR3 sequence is CASSYSGMKRNTIYF. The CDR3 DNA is TGTGCCAGCAGTTACTCGGGGATGAAAAGAAACACCATATATTTT.

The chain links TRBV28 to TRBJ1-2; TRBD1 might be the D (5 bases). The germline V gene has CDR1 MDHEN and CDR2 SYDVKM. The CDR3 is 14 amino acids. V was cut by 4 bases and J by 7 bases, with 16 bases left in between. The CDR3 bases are TGTGCCAGCAGTTCGCAGGGAAGTGGTGGTGGCTACACCTTC. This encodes CASSSQGSGGGYTF.

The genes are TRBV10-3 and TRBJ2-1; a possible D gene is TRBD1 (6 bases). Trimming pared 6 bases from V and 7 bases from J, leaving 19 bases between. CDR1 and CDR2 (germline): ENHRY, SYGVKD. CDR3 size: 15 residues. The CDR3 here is CAIRAGDLLGNEQFF. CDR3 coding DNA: TGTGCCATCAGGGCAGGGGACCTTTTGGGGAATGAGCAGTTCTTC.

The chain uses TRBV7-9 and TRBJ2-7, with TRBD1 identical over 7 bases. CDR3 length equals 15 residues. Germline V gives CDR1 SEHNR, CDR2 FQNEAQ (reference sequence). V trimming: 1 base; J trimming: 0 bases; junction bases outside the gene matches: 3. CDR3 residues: CASSLEQGYSYEQYF. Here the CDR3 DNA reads TGTGCCAGCAGCTTAGAACAGGGGTACTCCTACGAGCAGTACTTC.

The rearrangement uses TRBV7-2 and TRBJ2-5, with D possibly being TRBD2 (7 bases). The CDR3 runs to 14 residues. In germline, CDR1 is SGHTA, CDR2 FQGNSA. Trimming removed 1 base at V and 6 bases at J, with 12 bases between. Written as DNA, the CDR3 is TGTGCCAGCAGCTTAGGGGGGGGCAGTCAGACCCAGTACTTC. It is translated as CASSLGGGSQTQYF. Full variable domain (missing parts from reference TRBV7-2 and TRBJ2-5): GAGVSQSPSNKVTEKGKDVELRCDPISGHTALYWYRQSLGQGLEFLIYFQGNSAPDKSGLPSDRFSAERTGGSVSTLTIQRTQQEDSAVYLCASSLGGGSQTQYFGPGTRLLVL.

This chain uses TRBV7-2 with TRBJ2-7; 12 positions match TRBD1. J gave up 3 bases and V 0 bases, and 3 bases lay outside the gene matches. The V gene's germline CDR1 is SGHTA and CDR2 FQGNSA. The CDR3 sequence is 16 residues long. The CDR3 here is CASSLAGTGGLYEQYF. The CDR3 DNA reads TGTGCCAGCAGCTTAGCGGGGACAGGGGGCCTCTACGAGCAGTACTTC.

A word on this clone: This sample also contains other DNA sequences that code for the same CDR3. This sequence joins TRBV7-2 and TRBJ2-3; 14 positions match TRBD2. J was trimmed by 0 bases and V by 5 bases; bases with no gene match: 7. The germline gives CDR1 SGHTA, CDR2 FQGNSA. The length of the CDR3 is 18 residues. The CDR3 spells CASSPGLAGGPSTDTQYF. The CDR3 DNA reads TGTGCCAGCAGCCCTGGACTAGCGGGGGGCCCTAGCACAGATACGCAGTATTTT.

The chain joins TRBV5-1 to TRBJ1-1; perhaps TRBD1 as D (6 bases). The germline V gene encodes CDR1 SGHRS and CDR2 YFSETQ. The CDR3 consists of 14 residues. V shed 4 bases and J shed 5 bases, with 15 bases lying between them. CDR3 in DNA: TGCGCCAGCAGCAGTCGACAGGACTTGACTGAAGCTTTCTTT. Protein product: CASSSRQDLTEAFF.